The 14 T cell receptor beta chains listed next were all sequenced from one sample in a study of CD8 T cells in ankylosing spondylitis. General observations from the study: The study identified a TCR beta motif of under 10 highly homologous variants that appeared characteristic of ankylosing spondylitis blood.

The antigens these receptors bind are not known. In TCRdb, the 5' RACE reads were re-called with MiXCR into one record per CDR3 protein. The repertoire holds approximately 440,000 distinct CDR3 sequences, about 15% seen once, with 1% in the top ten. The sample taken for sequencing was blood, either unsorted or a sorted T cell fraction (not recorded which). Receptors were obtained from a male donor with ankylosing spondylitis.

This clonotype was seen a handful of times. The chain combines TRBV14 with TRBJ1-1; tentatively, D is TRBD1 (5 bases). Germline CDR1 is SGHDN and CDR2 is FVKESK. CDR3 length: 15 residues. Trimming removed 1 base at V and 0 bases at J, with 9 bases between. CDR3 sequence reads: CASSQGGSLNTEAFF. The CDR3 DNA is TGTGCCAGCAGCCAAGGGGGCAGTTTGAACACTGAAGCTTTCTTT.

This clonotype was seen more than once but under ten times. The chain carries TRBV20-1 and TRBJ2-1; D possibly corresponds to TRBD2 (5 bases). The CDR3 runs 13 residues. Per the germline V gene, CDR1 is DFQATT and CDR2 is SNEGSKA (reference sequence). The CDR3 spells CSGRGSSYNEQFF. Here the CDR3 DNA reads TGCAGCGGCAGAGGGAGCTCCTACAATGAGCAGTTCTTC.

The rearrangement links TRBV6-2 or TRBV6-3 to TRBJ2-7; the match to TRBD2 covers 10 bases. This CDR3 has 15 residues. Germline V gives CDR1 MNHEY, CDR2 SVGEGT. V trimming: 2 bases; J trimming: 6 bases; junction bases outside the gene matches: 7. Here the CDR3 reads CASSYGTSVLGEQYF. CDR3 sequence (DNA): TGTGCCAGCAGTTACGGGACTAGCGTTTTGGGCGAGCAGTACTTC.

This clonotype was detected only a few times. The J gene is TRBJ2-7, the V gene TRBV10-3; TRBD1 is a possible D gene (7 bases). Germline V CDR1 and CDR2: ENHRY, SYGVKD. The V and J ends lost 9 bases and 6 bases respectively, with 24 bases between them. The CDR3 length is 15 residues. The CDR3: CAMGSSPGAGGEQYF. CDR3 nucleotides: TGTGCCATGGGATCGTCTCCGGGGGCAGGGGGCGAGCAGTACTTC.

The rearrangement joins TRBV4-1 to TRBJ1-1; D is ambiguous. CDR1 and CDR2 (germline): MGHRA, YSYEKL. Trimming left V 4 bases short and J 4 bases short, with 13 bases between. CDR3 size: 14 residues. The CDR3 nucleotides are TGCGCCAGCAGCCCCCTAGTGGCGGCCACTGAAGCTTTCTTT. Translation gives CASSPLVAATEAFF.

The V gene is TRBV20-1, the J gene TRBJ1-4, with no clear D. Trimming took 7 bases from V and 3 from J, leaving 9 bases between them. CDR3 length: 12 amino acids. Germline V gene lookup returns CDR1 DFQATT and CDR2 SNEGSKA (reference sequence). DNA for the CDR3: TGCAGTGGTATAGGGCCTAATGAAAAACTGTTTTTT. Translation: CSGIGPNEKLFF.

This clonotype has only a few counts. J is TRBJ2-5 and V is TRBV11-2; TRBD2 matches 10 bases. The CDR3 consists of 15 residues. The germline V gene encodes CDR1 SGHAT and CDR2 FQNNGV. J was trimmed by 4 bases and V by 9 bases; bases with no gene match: 11. The CDR3 nucleotides read TGTGCCAGTCAAGGCACTAGCGGGGCCGCAGAGACCCAGTACTTC. Its protein product is CASQGTSGAAETQYF.

This clonotype was recorded many times. Here the CDR3 reads CASSLGGGLYEQYF. Here the CDR3 DNA reads TGTGCCAGCAGTTTAGGCGGAGGGCTCTACGAGCAGTACTTC. This sequence joins TRBV28 and TRBJ2-7; a possible D gene is TRBD2 (6 bases). The germline V gene has CDR1 MDHEN and CDR2 SYDVKM. Trimming pared 2 bases from V and 3 bases from J, leaving 11 bases between. The CDR3 spans 14 residues.

Written as DNA, the CDR3 is TGTGCCAGCAGCTCAGCGGGGGGGCAAGGAGATACGCAGTATTTT. Residues: CASSSAGGQGDTQYF. The chain is built from TRBV7-3 and TRBJ2-3, with TRBD2 matching over 10 bases. Germline CDR1 reads SGHTA; CDR2 reads FQGTGA. The CDR3 consists of 15 residues. J was trimmed by 5 bases and V by 4 bases; bases with no gene match: 6. The whole variable domain, remainder taken from reference TRBV7-3 and TRBJ2-3, is GAGVSQTPSNKVTEKGKYVELRCDPISGHTALYWYRQSLGQGPEFLIYFQGTGAADDSGLPNDRFFAVRPEGSVSTLKIQRTERGDSAVYLCASSSAGGQGDTQYFGPGTRLTVL.

This clonotype was seen more than once but under ten times. For the CDR3, the DNA is TGTGCCAGCGGAGGACAGGGAGGTATCTATGGCTACACCTTC. Translated, it gives CASGGQGGIYGYTF. This chain uses TRBV6-1 with TRBJ1-2; TRBD1 aligns across 8 bases. Germline V gene sequence: CDR1 MNHNS, CDR2 SASEGT. CDR3 length equals 14 residues. With V trimmed by 8 bases and J by 4 bases, 9 bases remained unmatched.

This chain links TRBV6-2 or TRBV6-3 with TRBJ2-3; 11 bases map to TRBD2. The germline V gene encodes CDR1 MNHEY and CDR2 SVGEGT. The CDR3 loop spans 14 amino acids. Losses at the gene ends were 8 bases for V and 5 bases for J; bases not matched to a gene: 6. DNA of the CDR3: TGTGCCAGCGCCTCTAGCGGGAGGAGAGATACGCAGTATTTT. Its protein is CASASSGRRDTQYF.

In this sample, this clonotype turned up many times. The rearrangement uses TRBV5-1 and TRBJ1-1; 8 bases agree with TRBD1. The CDR3 contains 13 residues. CDR1 and CDR2 from the germline V gene are SGHRS and YFSETQ. The V gene end was trimmed by 0 bases and the J gene end by 6 bases; junction bases not matched to a gene: 1. The CDR3 loop is CASSLVRGPEAFF. CDR3 DNA sequence: TGCGCCAGCAGCTTGGTCAGGGGGCCTGAAGCTTTCTTT.

This sequence joins TRBV7-3 and TRBJ2-1, with D maybe TRBD1 (5 bases). The germline gives CDR1 SGHTA, CDR2 FQGTGA. The CDR3 contains 16 residues. Between the trimmed V and J ends, which lost 2 bases and 7 bases, there was a span of 18 bases. The CDR3 DNA follows: TGTGCCAGCAGCTTACTAGGGGAAATACCAGGGAATGAGCAGTTCTTC. Translation gives CASSLLGEIPGNEQFF. Full variable domain (outside the CDR3, taken from reference TRBV7-3 and TRBJ2-1): GAGVSQTPSNKVTEKGKYVELRCDPISGHTALYWYRQSLGQGPEFLIYFQGTGAADDSGLPNDRFFAVRPEGSVSTLKIQRTERGDSAVYLCASSLLGEIPGNEQFFGPGTRLTVL.

The rearrangement links TRBV20-1 to TRBJ2-2, with TRBD2 matching over 8 bases. V lost 5 bases and J lost 3; bases outside the gene matches: 8. This CDR3 is 15 amino acids long. CDR1 is DFQATT and CDR2 is SNEGSKA in the germline V gene (reference sequence). The CDR3 nucleotides read TGCAGTGCTCGTCGGGGGGGCCTGGACACCGGGGAGCTGTTTTTT. Amino acids: CSARRGGLDTGELFF.